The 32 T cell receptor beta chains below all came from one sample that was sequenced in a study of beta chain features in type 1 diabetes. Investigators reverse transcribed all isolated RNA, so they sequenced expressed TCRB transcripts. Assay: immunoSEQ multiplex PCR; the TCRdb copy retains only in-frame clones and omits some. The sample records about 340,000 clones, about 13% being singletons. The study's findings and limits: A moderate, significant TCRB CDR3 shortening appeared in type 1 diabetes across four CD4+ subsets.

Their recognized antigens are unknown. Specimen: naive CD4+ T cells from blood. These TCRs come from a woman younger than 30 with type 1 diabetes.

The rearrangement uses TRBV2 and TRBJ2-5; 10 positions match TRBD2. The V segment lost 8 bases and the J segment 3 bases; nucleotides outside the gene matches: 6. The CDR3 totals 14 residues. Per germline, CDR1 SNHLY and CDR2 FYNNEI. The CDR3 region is CASSGLAGEETQYF. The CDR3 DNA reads TGTGCCAGCTCGGGCCTAGCGGGAGAAGAGACCCAGTACTTC.

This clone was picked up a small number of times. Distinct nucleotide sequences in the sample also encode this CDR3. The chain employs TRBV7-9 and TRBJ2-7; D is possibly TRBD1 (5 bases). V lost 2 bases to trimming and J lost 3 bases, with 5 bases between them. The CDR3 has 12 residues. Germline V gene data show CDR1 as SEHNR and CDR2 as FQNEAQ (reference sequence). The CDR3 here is CASSLQGYEQYF. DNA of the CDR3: TGTGCCAGCAGCTTACAGGGCTACGAGCAGTACTTC.

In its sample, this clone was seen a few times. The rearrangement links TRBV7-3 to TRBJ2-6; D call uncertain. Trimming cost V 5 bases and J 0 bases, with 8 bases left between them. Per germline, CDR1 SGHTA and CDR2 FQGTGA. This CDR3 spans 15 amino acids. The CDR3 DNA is TGTGCCAGCAGCCCCCAGTTCTCTGGGGCCAACGTCCTGACTTTC. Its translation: CASSPQFSGANVLTF.

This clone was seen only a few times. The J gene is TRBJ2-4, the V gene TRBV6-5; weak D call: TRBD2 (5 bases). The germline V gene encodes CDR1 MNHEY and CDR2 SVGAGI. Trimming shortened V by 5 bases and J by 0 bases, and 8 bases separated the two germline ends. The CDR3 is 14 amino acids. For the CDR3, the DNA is TGTGCCAGCAGTAGAGGACTAGCCAAAAACATTCAGTACTTC. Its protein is CASSRGLAKNIQYF.

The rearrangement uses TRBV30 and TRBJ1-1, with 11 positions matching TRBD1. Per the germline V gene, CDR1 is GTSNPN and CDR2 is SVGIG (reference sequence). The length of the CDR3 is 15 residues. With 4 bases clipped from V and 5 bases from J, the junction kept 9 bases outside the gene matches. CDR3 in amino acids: CAWTSWGTGGTEAFF. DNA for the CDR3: TGTGCCTGGACTAGCTGGGGGACAGGGGGGACTGAAGCTTTCTTT.

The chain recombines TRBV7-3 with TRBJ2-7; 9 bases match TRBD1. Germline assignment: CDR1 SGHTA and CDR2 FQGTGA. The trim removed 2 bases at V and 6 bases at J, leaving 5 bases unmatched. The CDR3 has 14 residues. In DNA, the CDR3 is TGTGCCAGCAGCTTATTCGGGACAGGGAGCGAGCAGTACTTC. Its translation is CASSLFGTGSEQYF.

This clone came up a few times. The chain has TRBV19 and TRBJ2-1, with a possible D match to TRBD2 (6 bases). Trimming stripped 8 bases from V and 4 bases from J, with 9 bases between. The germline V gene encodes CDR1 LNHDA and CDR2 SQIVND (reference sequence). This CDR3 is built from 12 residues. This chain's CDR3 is CASRSGYNEQFF. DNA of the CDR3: TGTGCCAGTCGTAGCGGATACAATGAGCAGTTCTTC.

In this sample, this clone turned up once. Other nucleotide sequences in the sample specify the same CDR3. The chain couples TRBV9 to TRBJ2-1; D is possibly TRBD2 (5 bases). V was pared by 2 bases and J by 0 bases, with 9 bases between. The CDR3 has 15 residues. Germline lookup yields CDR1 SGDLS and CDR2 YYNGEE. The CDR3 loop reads CASSVTGSSYNEQFF. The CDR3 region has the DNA TGTGCCAGCAGCGTTACGGGGTCCTCCTACAATGAGCAGTTCTTC.

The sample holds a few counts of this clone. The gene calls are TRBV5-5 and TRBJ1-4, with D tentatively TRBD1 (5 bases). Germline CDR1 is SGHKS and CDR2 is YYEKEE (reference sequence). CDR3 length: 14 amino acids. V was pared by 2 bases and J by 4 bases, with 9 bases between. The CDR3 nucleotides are TGTGCCAGCAGCTTTCTCAGGGTTAATGAAAAACTGTTTTTT. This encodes CASSFLRVNEKLFF.

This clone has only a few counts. The CDR3 nucleotides read TGTGCCAGCAGTTCTTCACCTACCGGGACAGGGATCGACTATGGCTACACCTTC. This sequence encodes CASSSSPTGTGIDYGYTF. The genes are TRBV27 and TRBJ1-2, with TRBD1 matching 9 bases. With 4 bases clipped from V and 3 bases from J, the junction kept 15 bases outside the gene matches. Per the germline V gene, CDR1 is MNHEY and CDR2 is SMNVEV (reference sequence). CDR3 length: 18 residues.

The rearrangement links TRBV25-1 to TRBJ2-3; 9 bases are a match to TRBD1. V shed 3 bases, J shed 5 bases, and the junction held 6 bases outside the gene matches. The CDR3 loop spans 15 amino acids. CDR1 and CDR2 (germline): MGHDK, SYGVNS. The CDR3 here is CASSEYRGLEDTQYF. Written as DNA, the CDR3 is TGTGCCAGCAGTGAGTACAGGGGGCTGGAAGATACGCAGTATTTT.

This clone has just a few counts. CDR3 protein: CASALAGGPREQFF. CDR3 coding DNA: TGTGCTAGTGCCCTAGCGGGAGGGCCACGGGAGCAGTTCTTC. V and J are TRBV12-5 and TRBJ2-1, with TRBD2 matching over 12 bases. The CDR3 is made up of 14 amino acids. Germline V CDR1 and CDR2: LGHNT, FRNRAP. J gave up 10 bases and V 7 bases, and 8 bases lay outside the gene matches. The variable domain in full, completed from reference TRBV12-5 and TRBJ2-1, reads DARVTQTPRHKVTEMGQEVTMRCQPILGHNTVFWYRQTMMQGLELLAYFRNRAPLDDSGMPKDRFSAEMPDATLATLKIQPSEPRDSAVYFCASALAGGPREQFFGPGTRLTVL.

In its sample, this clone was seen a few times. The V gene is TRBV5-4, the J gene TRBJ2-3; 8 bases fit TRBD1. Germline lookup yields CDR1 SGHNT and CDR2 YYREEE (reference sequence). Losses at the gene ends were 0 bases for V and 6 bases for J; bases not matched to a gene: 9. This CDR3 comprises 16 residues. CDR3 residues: CASSLAQGAIMDTQYF. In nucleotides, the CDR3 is TGTGCCAGCAGCTTGGCGCAGGGGGCTATTATGGATACGCAGTATTTT.

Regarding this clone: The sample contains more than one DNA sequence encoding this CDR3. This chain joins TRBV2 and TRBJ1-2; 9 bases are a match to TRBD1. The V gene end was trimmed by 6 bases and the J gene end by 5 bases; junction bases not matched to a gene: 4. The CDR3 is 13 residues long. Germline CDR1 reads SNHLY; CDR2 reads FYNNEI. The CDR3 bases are TGTGCCAGCAGCCCAGGACAGGGGTATGGCTACACCTTC. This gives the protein CASSPGQGYGYTF.

The CDR3 loop is CASSLVAGGTGELFF. CDR3 bases: TGTGCCAGCAGCTTGGTGGCAGGGGGCACCGGGGAGCTGTTTTTT. This sequence joins TRBV5-4 and TRBJ2-2, with 7 positions matching TRBD1. After removal of 0 bases from V and 4 bases from J, the junction contained 3 bases not matched to a gene. The germline V gene encodes CDR1 SGHNT and CDR2 YYREEE (reference sequence). The CDR3 is made up of 15 amino acids.

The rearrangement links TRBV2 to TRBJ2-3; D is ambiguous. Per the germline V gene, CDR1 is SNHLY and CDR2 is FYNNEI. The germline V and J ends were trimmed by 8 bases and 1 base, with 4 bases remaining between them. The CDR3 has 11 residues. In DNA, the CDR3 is TGTGCCAGCGCGGGCACAGATACGCAGTATTTT. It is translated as CASAGTDTQYF.

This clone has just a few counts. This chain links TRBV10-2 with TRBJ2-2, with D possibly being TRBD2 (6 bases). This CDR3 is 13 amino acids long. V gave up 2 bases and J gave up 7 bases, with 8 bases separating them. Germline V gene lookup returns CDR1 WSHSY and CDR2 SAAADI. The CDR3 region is CASSEIADGELFF. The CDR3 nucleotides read TGCGCCAGCAGTGAGATAGCGGACGGGGAGCTGTTTTTT.

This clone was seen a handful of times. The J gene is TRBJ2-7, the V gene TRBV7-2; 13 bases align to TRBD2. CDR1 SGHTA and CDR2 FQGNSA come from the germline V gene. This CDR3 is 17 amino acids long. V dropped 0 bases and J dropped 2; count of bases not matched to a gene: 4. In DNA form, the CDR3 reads TGTGCCAGCAGCTTAGCCGGACTAGCGGGAGACCCCTACGAGCAGTACTTC. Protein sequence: CASSLAGLAGDPYEQYF. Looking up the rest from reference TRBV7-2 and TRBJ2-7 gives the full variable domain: GAGVSQSPSNKVTEKGKDVELRCDPISGHTALYWYRQSLGQGLEFLIYFQGNSAPDKSGLPSDRFSAERTGGSVSTLTIQRTQQEDSAVYLCASSLAGLAGDPYEQYFGPGTRLTVT.

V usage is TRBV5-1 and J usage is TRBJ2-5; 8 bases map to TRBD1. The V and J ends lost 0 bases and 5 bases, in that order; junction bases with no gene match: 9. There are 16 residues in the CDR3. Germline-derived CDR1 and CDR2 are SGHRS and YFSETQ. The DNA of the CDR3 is TGCGCCAGCAGCTTGGCCGGGACAGGTGGATTTGAGACCCAGTACTTC. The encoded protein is CASSLAGTGGFETQYF.

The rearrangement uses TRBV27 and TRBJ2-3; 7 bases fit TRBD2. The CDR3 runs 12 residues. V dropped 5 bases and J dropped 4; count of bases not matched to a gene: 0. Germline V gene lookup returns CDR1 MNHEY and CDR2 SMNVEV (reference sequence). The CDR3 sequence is CASSSGADTQYF. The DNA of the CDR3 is TGTGCCAGCAGTAGCGGGGCAGATACGCAGTATTTT.

This chain's CDR3 is CASSPYGLADAYEQYF. Here the CDR3 DNA reads TGTGCCAGCAGCCCCTATGGACTAGCGGACGCCTACGAGCAGTACTTC. V gene TRBV7-2 combines with J gene TRBJ2-7, with 10 bases aligning to TRBD2. Germline V gene data show CDR1 as SGHTA and CDR2 as FQGNSA. Trimming cost V 5 bases and J 2 bases; bases outside gene matches: 9. This CDR3 has 16 residues.

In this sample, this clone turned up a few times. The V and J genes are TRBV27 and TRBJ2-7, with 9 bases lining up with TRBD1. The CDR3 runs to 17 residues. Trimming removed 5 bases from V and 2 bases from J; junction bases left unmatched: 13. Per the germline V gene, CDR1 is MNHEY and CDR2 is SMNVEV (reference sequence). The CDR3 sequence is CASSAGQGRLAAYEQYF. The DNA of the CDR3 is TGTGCCAGCAGTGCGGGACAGGGTAGGCTAGCGGCCTACGAGCAGTACTTC.

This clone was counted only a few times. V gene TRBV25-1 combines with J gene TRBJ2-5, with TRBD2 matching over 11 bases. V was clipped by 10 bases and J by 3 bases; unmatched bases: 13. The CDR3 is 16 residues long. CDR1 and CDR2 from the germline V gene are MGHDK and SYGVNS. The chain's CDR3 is CATTMGEGLAEETQYF. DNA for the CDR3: TGTGCCACCACAATGGGAGAGGGACTAGCGGAAGAGACCCAGTACTTC. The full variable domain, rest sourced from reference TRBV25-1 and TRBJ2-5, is EADIYQTPRYLVIGTGKKITLECSQTMGHDKMYWYQQDPGMELHLIHYSYGVNSTEKGDLSSESTVSRIRTEHFPLTLESARPSHTSQYLCATTMGEGLAEETQYFGPGTRLLVL.

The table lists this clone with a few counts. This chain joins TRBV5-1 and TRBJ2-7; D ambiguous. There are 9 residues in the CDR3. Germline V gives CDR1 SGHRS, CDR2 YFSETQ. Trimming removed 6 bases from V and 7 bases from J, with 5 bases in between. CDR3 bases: TGCGCCAGCAAGGGAGAGCAGTACGTC. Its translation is CASKGEQYV.

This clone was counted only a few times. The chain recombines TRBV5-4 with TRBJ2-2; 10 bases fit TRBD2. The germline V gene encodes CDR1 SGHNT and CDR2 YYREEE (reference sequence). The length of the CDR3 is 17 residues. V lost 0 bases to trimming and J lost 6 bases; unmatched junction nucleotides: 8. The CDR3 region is CASSLAASGSFAGELFF. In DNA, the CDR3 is TGTGCCAGCAGCTTGGCTGCTAGCGGGAGCTTCGCCGGGGAGCTGTTTTTT.

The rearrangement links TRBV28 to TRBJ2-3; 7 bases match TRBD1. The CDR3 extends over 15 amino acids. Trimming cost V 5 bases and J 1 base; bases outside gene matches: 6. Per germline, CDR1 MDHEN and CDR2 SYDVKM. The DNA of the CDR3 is TGTGCCAGCAGTCTGGGACAGCCGGGCACAGATACGCAGTATTTT. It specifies CASSLGQPGTDTQYF.

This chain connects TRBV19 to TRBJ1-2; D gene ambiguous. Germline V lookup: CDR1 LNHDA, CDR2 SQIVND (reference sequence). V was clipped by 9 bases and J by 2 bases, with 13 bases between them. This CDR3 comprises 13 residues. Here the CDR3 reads CASLGRGNYGYTF. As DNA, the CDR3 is TGTGCCAGCCTAGGACGAGGGAACTATGGCTACACCTTC.

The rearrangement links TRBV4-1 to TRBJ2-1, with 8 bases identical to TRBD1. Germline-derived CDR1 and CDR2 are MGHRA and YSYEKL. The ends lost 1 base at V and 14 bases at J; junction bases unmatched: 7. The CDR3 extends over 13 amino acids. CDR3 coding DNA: TGCGCCAGCAGCCAAGTACTGGACAGGGTGGAGTTCTTC. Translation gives CASSQVLDRVEFF.

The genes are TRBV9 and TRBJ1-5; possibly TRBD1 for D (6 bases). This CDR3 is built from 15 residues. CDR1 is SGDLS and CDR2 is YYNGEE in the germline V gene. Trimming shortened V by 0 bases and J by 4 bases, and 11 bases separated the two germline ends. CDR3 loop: CASSVGGGPNQPQHF. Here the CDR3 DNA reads TGTGCCAGCAGCGTAGGGGGGGGGCCTAATCAGCCCCAGCATTTT.

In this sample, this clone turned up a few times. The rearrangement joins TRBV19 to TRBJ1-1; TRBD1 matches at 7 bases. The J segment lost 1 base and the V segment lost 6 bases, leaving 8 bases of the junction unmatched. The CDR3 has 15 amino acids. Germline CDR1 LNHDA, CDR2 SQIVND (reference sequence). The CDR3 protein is CASSHRQGENTEAFF. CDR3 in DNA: TGTGCCAGTAGCCACCGACAGGGCGAGAACACTGAAGCTTTCTTT.

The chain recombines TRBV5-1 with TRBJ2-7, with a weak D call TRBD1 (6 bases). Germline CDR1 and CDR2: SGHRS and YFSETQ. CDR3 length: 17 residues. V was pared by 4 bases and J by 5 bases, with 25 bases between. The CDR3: CASSPRTVGAALDEQYF. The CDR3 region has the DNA TGCGCCAGCAGCCCGCGGACAGTCGGGGCAGCACTGGACGAGCAGTACTTC.

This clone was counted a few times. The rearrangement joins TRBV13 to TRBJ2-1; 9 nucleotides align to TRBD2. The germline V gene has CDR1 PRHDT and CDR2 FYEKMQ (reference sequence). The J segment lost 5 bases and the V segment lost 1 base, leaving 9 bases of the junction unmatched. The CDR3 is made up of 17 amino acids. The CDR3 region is CASSLEGLTSGNNEQFF. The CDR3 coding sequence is TGTGCCAGCAGCTTAGAGGGTTTGACTAGCGGAAACAATGAGCAGTTCTTC.